Sequencing of this TCR beta chain was carried out in a study of human T cells and chemical hapten exposure. Study at large: Throughout the approximately 24-week study, diphenylcyclopropenone was applied weekly to the patients' scalps. Points from the study as a whole: No change in TCRs above 1 in 1000 frequency was produced by DPC sensitization.

Many counts were recorded for this clonotype. Its target is unknown. In the library, unique molecular identifiers were attached to individual cDNA molecules. TCRdb redid the calling of the RACE reads with MiXCR, one entry per CDR3 protein. The sample has tens of thousands of distinct CDR3 sequences; roughly 12% are singletons. Time point meaning: pre-sensitization, week 0. Treatment meaning: therapeutic diphenylcyclopropenone sensitization with weekly scalp DPC. Donation of samples came from alopecia patients who were 18 to 70 years old and suitable for DPC. The CDR3 has 14 amino acids. V was shortened by 0 bases and J by 7 bases, with 11 bases between the two germline ends. Germline V gene lookup returns CDR1 SGHAT and CDR2 FQNNGV.

Sample: whole blood, taken in connection with sensitization to the hapten diphenylcyclopropenone (DPC). The chain has TRBV11-2 and TRBJ2-3; D call uncertain. The sequence came from a woman aged 35 to 49 with alopecia areata. Some clones in this sample may be carry-over from other donors' samples. CDR3 DNA: TGTGCCAGCAGCTTAGAAGGCTTCCAAAATACGCAGTATTTT. It codes for CASSLEGFQNTQYF.